This TCR beta chain came from a study of molecular identifiers for immune sequencing clone quantification. Findings of the study overall: The share of molecules held by clones above 20 RNA copies was over 97% in effector cells and under 1% in naive cells. Spiked TCR RNA from one Jurkat cell reportedly showed up when mixed among approximately 990,000 naive cells.

The V end lost 2 bases, the J end lost 0 bases, and 13 bases lay between the germline ends. Per germline, CDR1 SEHNR and CDR2 FQNEAQ (reference sequence). CDR3 length: 17 residues. Previously described methods with listed TCR primers produced the bulk TCR libraries. TCRdb itself ran the PCR reads through MiXCR, one entry per CDR3 protein. The top ten hold under 0.85% of the sample, which has about 500,000 distinct CDR3 sequences, under 30% seen once. This clonotype was detected ten times or more. Its antigen is not identified. Sorting recovered naive CD8 T cells on a CD8+CD4-CCR7+CD45RA+ profile. This sequence was found in a human donor in good health. Some libraries in this study had Jurkat cell RNA spiked in. The chain joins TRBV7-9 to TRBJ2-2; no clear D. Sequencing used naive CD8+ T cells from blood, with Jurkat cell RNA spiked in. Documented subset: FACS-sorted CD8+CD4-CCR7+CD45RA+ naive T cells. The CDR3 reads CASSLFMDLANTGELFF. The CDR3 DNA sequence: TGTGCCAGCAGCTTATTTATGGATTTGGCGAACACCGGGGAGCTGTTTTTT.